This TCR beta chain was identified during a study of identical twins. TCRdb analysed the 5' RACE reads with MiXCR anew, one entry per CDR3 protein. The table records some 760,000 distinct CDR3 sequences, about 20% of them present only once. Between the trimmed V and J ends, which lost 2 bases and 6 bases, there was a span of 12 bases. The CDR3 contains 14 residues. CDR1 and CDR2 (germline): SGHTA, FQGNSA. These data were also filed under a second study, of T cells expressing NK-cell markers. That report notes: In roughly six donors, dominant NKG2C+ clonotypes were about 1.0-8% of CD8+ T cells.

The TCR originated in a woman aged 18-30 years in good health. Sequencing input: PBMCs. The gene calls are TRBV7-2 and TRBJ2-3; possibly TRBD2 for D (6 bases). The CDR3 DNA is TGTGCCAGCAGCTTACGGGGACTGCTTGATACGCAGTATTTT. Protein: CASSLRGLLDTQYF. The full variable domain, rest sourced from reference TRBV7-2 and TRBJ2-3, is GAGVSQSPSNKVTEKGKDVELRCDPISGHTALYWYRQSLGQGLEFLIYFQGNSAPDKSGLPSDRFSAERTGGSVSTLTIQRTQQEDSAVYLCASSLRGLLDTQYFGPGTRLTVL.